Detailed here is one TCR beta chain. The antigen is undetermined. The entry originates in a study of cytomegalovirus exposure and HLA in healthy donors. With 0 bases clipped from V and 2 bases from J, the junction kept 7 bases outside the gene matches. The CDR3 spans 17 residues. Germline CDR1 reads ENHRY; CDR2 reads SYGVKD. The PCR employed 60 Vbeta primers together with 13 Jbeta primers. The assay was immunoSEQ multiplex PCR, and TCRdb's table has in-frame clones only and misses some. Among more than 85,000 clones, approximately 82% were seen once, and the ten largest hold around 8.2%. Study-wide results and limits: The productive fraction for most TCR beta V segments was about 90% or about 30% in an earlier analysis.

V usage is TRBV10-3 and J usage is TRBJ2-7, with TRBD2 identical over 10 bases. The TCR was taken from a man aged 35 to 55 in good health and CMV-seropositive. The sample comprised PBMCs. The CDR3, as DNA: TGTGCCATCAGTGAGTCCAAAGCGGGAGGGCCCCCCTACGAGCAGTACTTC. Protein product: CAISESKAGGPPYEQYF.